The present T cell receptor beta chain was sequenced within a study of regulatory T cells in long-lasting Graves disease. General study results and limits: TCR diversity in persistent Graves' patients was below that of newly diagnosed ones.

The time point: newly diagnosed GD, antithyroid drugs for less than 3 months. Following extraction of RNA from PBMCs, that RNA was used to make the TCR library. V was pared by 8 bases and J by 8 bases, with 2 bases of the junction left unmatched. Germline CDR1 and CDR2: WSHSY and SAAADI. The CDR3 runs 12 residues. Details on this clonotype: Antigen specificity is unknown.

Construction of TCR beta libraries relied on iRepertoire HTBI primers and on Arm-PCR targeting CDR3 regions. TCRdb analysed the multiplex PCR reads with MiXCR anew, one entry per CDR3 protein. This sample has over 350,000 distinct CDR3 sequences, with approximately 16% found just once. These data also formed part of another study, on T cells in Graves' hyperthyroidism and ophthalmopathy.

This clonotype was sampled from a woman aged 40 to 55 with Graves disease. Sequenced here: peripheral blood mononuclear cells (PBMCs), sampled at new diagnosis, from a patient treated with antithyroid drugs. The chain employs TRBV10-2 and TRBJ1-4; 10 nucleotides align to TRBD1. The CDR3 DNA sequence: TGCGCCAGCGGACAGGGGGGAGAAAAACTGTTTTTT. It specifies CASGQGGEKLFF.